These 17 T cell receptor beta chains came from one sample sequenced in a study of vaccination effects on CD4 cells after COVID-19. Their specific antigens are unknown. Profiling relied on immunoSEQ multiplex PCR, and the TCRdb table lists in-frame clones only, not all of them. The table has roughly 68,000 clones, roughly 81% seen once. ViraFEST assay sequencing came after antigen-specific CD4+ T cells were expanded with viral peptide pools. At the end of roughly 9 days of culture, CD4+ T cells were isolated. BNT162b2 vaccine or mRNA-1273 vaccine was given to participants in two doses. The specimen comprised CD4+ T cells from PBMCs cultured with HCoV-229E spike peptides, sampled after COVID-19 vaccination. These receptors all stem from a human donor who received a COVID-19 vaccine.

V gene TRBV28 combines with J gene TRBJ1-3, with D hard to call. This CDR3 has 15 residues. From germline, CDR1 is MDHEN and CDR2 SYDVKM. Between the trimmed V and J ends, which lost 3 bases and 7 bases, there was a span of 16 bases. CDR3 bases: TGTGCCAGCAGTTTGGGCCACCTCATTGGGAACACCATATATTTT. As protein: CASSLGHLIGNTIYF.

V gene TRBV7-3 combines with J gene TRBJ2-4; D is uncertain. Per the germline V gene, CDR1 is SGHTA and CDR2 is FQGTGA. V was pared by 2 bases and J by 1 base, with 9 bases between. CDR3 length equals 15 residues. As DNA, the CDR3 is TGTGCCAGCAGCTTACTGCCCAGGGCCAAAAACATTCAGTACTTC. Its protein product is CASSLLPRAKNIQYF.

This clone was observed a handful of times. The V gene is TRBV18, the J gene TRBJ2-7; D not certain. V lost 3 bases and J lost 7, with 19 bases in between. This CDR3 has 15 residues. Looked up from germline, CDR1 is KGHSH and CDR2 is LQKENI. CDR3 region: CASSPMGSGLGEQYV. The CDR3 nucleotides are TGTGCCAGCTCACCGATGGGTAGTGGCCTCGGGGAGCAGTACGTC.

The chain's CDR3 is CASSLAVGPRSTQETQYF. CDR3 nucleotides: TGTGCCAGCAGCTTGGCTGTGGGTCCGAGATCTACGCAAGAGACCCAGTACTTC. The chain is built from TRBV5-5 and TRBJ2-5; no firm D call. The CDR3 runs to 18 residues. From germline, CDR1 is SGHKS and CDR2 YYEKEE (reference sequence). Trimming stripped 0 bases from V and 2 bases from J, with 20 bases between.

The rearrangement uses TRBV3-1 (or the pseudogene TRBV3-2) and TRBJ2-5; 7 bases map to TRBD2. CDR3 length: 16 amino acids. V trimming: 4 bases; J trimming: 2 bases; junction bases outside the gene matches: 10. Germline CDR1 LGHDT, CDR2 YNNKEL (reference sequence). The CDR3 loop reads CASSPRTRPSQETQYF. The CDR3 DNA follows: TGTGCCAGCAGCCCTAGGACTAGACCCTCACAAGAGACCCAGTACTTC.

The chain joins TRBV4-1 to TRBJ2-4, with D possibly TRBD2 on 6 matching bases. This CDR3 has 17 amino acids. The V gene's germline CDR1 is MGHRA and CDR2 YSYEKL. V was shortened by 0 bases and J by 3 bases, with 15 bases between the two germline ends. CDR3 loop: CASSQDIGGGGKNIQYF. The CDR3 bases are TGCGCCAGCAGCCAAGATATCGGTGGGGGAGGCAAAAACATTCAGTACTTC.

The chain recombines TRBV4-2 with TRBJ1-2; D is unresolved. Germline CDR1 is LGHNA and CDR2 is YNFKEQ. V shed 3 bases and J shed 2 bases, with 16 bases lying between them. The length of the CDR3 is 16 residues. The CDR3 DNA reads as TGTGCCAGCAGCCAGACCCTCGGGAGGGTAAACTATGGCTACACCTTC. Translation gives CASSQTLGRVNYGYTF.

The rearrangement joins TRBV25-1 to TRBJ2-3, with D possibly TRBD1 on 5 matching bases. This CDR3 region has 13 residues. Germline V gives CDR1 MGHDK, CDR2 SYGVNS. V lost 0 bases and J lost 5, with 6 bases in between. CDR3 coding DNA: TGTGCCAGCAGTGAATATGGACAAGATACGCAGTATTTT. Translating it yields CASSEYGQDTQYF.

This clone was found a few times. The J gene is TRBJ1-2, the V gene TRBV20-1; no clear D. Germline assignment: CDR1 DFQATT and CDR2 SNEGSKA (reference sequence). V lost 6 bases and J 7 bases, leaving 9 bases between the germline ends. CDR3 size: 10 residues. The CDR3: CSAPTSGYTF. In DNA form, the CDR3 reads TGCAGTGCCCCCACGAGTGGCTACACCTTC.

This chain joins TRBV12-3 or TRBV12-4 and TRBJ1-2; D gene uncertain. There are 13 residues in the CDR3. The V and J ends lost 6 bases and 2 bases respectively, with 10 bases between them. CDR3 loop: CASSPAGNYGYTF. CDR3 bases: TGTGCCAGCAGCCCCGCGGGGAACTATGGCTACACCTTC.

The chain links TRBV2 to TRBJ2-3; D not resolved. This CDR3 has 14 amino acids. Deletions cut 5 bases from V and 3 bases from J, with 12 bases between. CDR1 SNHLY and CDR2 FYNNEI come from the germline V gene. CDR3 DNA: TGTGCCAGCAGTTCGGACCTAGGGACAGATACGCAGTATTTT. Translating it yields CASSSDLGTDTQYF.

This clone was detected a few times. The V gene is TRBV19, the J gene TRBJ1-1, with D possibly being TRBD1 (5 bases). With 10 bases removed from V and 3 bases from J, the gap between germline ends came to 15 bases. This CDR3 spans 13 amino acids. Looked up from germline, CDR1 is LNHDA and CDR2 is SQIVND (reference sequence). The CDR3: CATKWGHDTEAFF. In DNA form, the CDR3 reads TGTGCCACAAAATGGGGCCACGACACTGAAGCTTTCTTT.

This clone was picked up a small number of times. The chain links TRBV6-4 to TRBJ2-1; 9 nucleotides line up with TRBD1. Germline CDR1 and CDR2: MRHNA and SNTAGT. Unmatched junction bases numbered 4, after V lost 5 bases and J lost 8 bases. This CDR3 is 13 amino acids long. The CDR3 loop reads CASSRDRVDEQFF. The CDR3 DNA reads as TGTGCCAGCAGTCGGGACAGGGTCGATGAGCAGTTCTTC.

J is TRBJ1-1 and V is TRBV7-8; no firm D call. Germline V CDR1 and CDR2: SGHVS, FQNEAQ. CDR3 size: 12 residues. The V and J ends lost 5 bases and 2 bases respectively, with 6 bases between them. This chain's CDR3 is CASSPVNTEAFF. The CDR3 coding sequence is TGTGCCAGCAGCCCCGTCAACACTGAAGCTTTCTTT.

This clone occurred a few times. The chain has TRBV19 and TRBJ2-6; D gene unclear. The CDR3 has 14 amino acids. V was pared by 4 bases and J by 0 bases, with 4 bases between. CDR1 is LNHDA, CDR2 SQIVND, per germline (reference sequence). CDR3 amino acids: CASSSSSGANVLTF. The CDR3 nucleotides read TGTGCCAGTAGTAGCAGCTCTGGGGCCAACGTCCTGACTTTC.

The rearrangement uses TRBV3-1 (or the pseudogene TRBV3-2) and TRBJ1-3; D perhaps matches TRBD1 (6 bases). The CDR3 is 15 amino acids. Germline CDR1 reads LGHDT; CDR2 reads YNNKEL (reference sequence). The V and J ends lost 0 bases and 4 bases respectively, with 10 bases between them. The chain's CDR3 is CASSQEGAGGNTIYF. The CDR3 DNA is TGTGCCAGCAGCCAAGAGGGGGCTGGAGGAAACACCATATATTTT.

The rearrangement links TRBV10-2 to TRBJ1-3; D not certain. This CDR3 has 15 amino acids. V lost 5 bases and J 4 bases, leaving 15 bases between the germline ends. Germline loops: CDR1 WSHSY, CDR2 SAAADI. CDR3 DNA: TGCGCCAGCAGTTCGACTGCTGTGGCAGGAAACACCATATATTTT. It specifies CASSSTAVAGNTIYF.